Listed below are T cell receptor beta chains from one sample, sequenced in a study of blood T cell repertoires in COVID-19. TCRdb's copy holds only in-frame clones and misses some; the assay was immunoSEQ multiplex PCR. The table records about 290,000 clones, approximately 80% of them present only once. Sequencing was done on a sample of peripheral blood. These receptors were taken from a woman in her 50s with active or convalescent COVID-19. The CDR3 runs from the conserved cysteine through the conserved F or W. D genes are given only for firm matches. A row's size may be missing; if present it is once, few, many or a size class.

CDR3aa: CSVAGLAGYEQYF; CDR3nt: TGCAGCGTCGCGGGGCTAGCGGGCTACGAGCAGTACTTC; len: 13; v_gene: TRBV29-1; abundance: NA; d_gene: TRBD2; j_gene: TRBJ2-7
CDR3aa: CASSRDRVSSYEQYF; CDR3nt: TGTGCCAGCAGCCGGGACAGGGTAAGCTCCTACGAGCAGTACTTC; len: 15; v_gene: TRBV14; abundance: NA; d_gene: TRBD1; j_gene: TRBJ2-7
CDR3aa: CASSQDAASGVNEQFF; CDR3nt: TGTGCCAGCAGCCAAGATGCTGCTAGCGGGGTCAATGAGCAGTTCTTC; len: 16; v_gene: TRBV3-1/TRBV3-2; abundance: NA; d_gene: TRBD2; j_gene: TRBJ2-1
CDR3aa: CASSPPDGINTEAFF; CDR3nt: TGTGCCAGCAGTCCACCGGACGGGATTAACACTGAAGCTTTCTTT; len: 15; v_gene: TRBV28; abundance: NA; d_gene: NA; j_gene: TRBJ1-1
CDR3aa: CASRTLRDRGHNEQFF; CDR3nt: TGTGCCAGCAGGACCCTTCGGGACAGGGGACACAATGAGCAGTTCTTC; len: 16; v_gene: TRBV2; abundance: NA; d_gene: TRBD1; j_gene: TRBJ2-1
CDR3aa: CASSQAGYGYTF; CDR3nt: TGTGCCAGCAGCCAAGCCGGCTATGGCTACACCTTC; len: 12; v_gene: TRBV3-1/TRBV3-2; abundance: NA; d_gene: NA; j_gene: TRBJ1-2
CDR3aa: CSASPRTGGWGYTF; CDR3nt: TGCAGTGCTAGTCCGAGGACAGGGGGTTGGGGCTACACCTTC; len: 14; v_gene: TRBV20-1; abundance: NA; d_gene: TRBD1; j_gene: TRBJ1-2
CDR3aa: CAIRGEEGMNTEAFF; CDR3nt: TGTGCCATCAGGGGTGAGGAGGGGATGAACACTGAAGCTTTCTTT; len: 15; v_gene: TRBV10-3; abundance: NA; d_gene: NA; j_gene: TRBJ1-1
CDR3aa: CASRLRRTGNTEAFF; CDR3nt: TGTGCCAGCAGACTAAGGCGAACAGGGAACACTGAAGCTTTCTTT; len: 15; v_gene: TRBV7-8; abundance: NA; d_gene: NA; j_gene: TRBJ1-1
CDR3aa: CASTPRTGGFGSYNEQFF; CDR3nt: TGTGCCAGCACCCCCCGGACAGGGGGGTTTGGTTCCTACAATGAGCAGTTCTTC; len: 18; v_gene: TRBV27; abundance: NA; d_gene: TRBD1; j_gene: TRBJ2-1
CDR3aa: CASSTPGATNEKLFF; CDR3nt: TGTGCCAGCAGTACCCCGGGTGCCACTAATGAAAAACTGTTTTTT; len: 15; v_gene: TRBV6-5; abundance: NA; d_gene: NA; j_gene: TRBJ1-4
CDR3aa: CASSQDAGRNTEAFF; CDR3nt: TGTGCCAGCAGCCAAGATGCTGGGAGGAACACTGAAGCTTTCTTT; len: 15; v_gene: TRBV3-1/TRBV3-2; abundance: many; d_gene: NA; j_gene: TRBJ1-1
CDR3aa: CASSIEGGTVREKLFF; CDR3nt: TGTGCCAGTAGTATAGAAGGCGGGACAGTAAGAGAAAAACTGTTTTTT; len: 16; v_gene: TRBV19; abundance: NA; d_gene: TRBD1; j_gene: TRBJ1-4
CDR3aa: CAWSGGQGTRYYGYTF; CDR3nt: TGTGCCTGGAGTGGCGGACAGGGAACCAGGTACTATGGCTACACCTTC; len: 16; v_gene: TRBV30; abundance: NA; d_gene: TRBD1; j_gene: TRBJ1-2
CDR3aa: CASALGRGRETQYF; CDR3nt: TGTGCCAGCGCCCTGGGAAGGGGCAGGGAGACCCAGTACTTC; len: 14; v_gene: TRBV27; abundance: NA; d_gene: NA; j_gene: TRBJ2-5
CDR3aa: CASRSSTGLAGNNEQFF; CDR3nt: TGTGCCAGCAGGAGCAGCACGGGACTAGCGGGGAACAATGAGCAGTTCTTC; len: 17; v_gene: TRBV27; abundance: once; d_gene: TRBD2; j_gene: TRBJ2-1
CDR3aa: CASSLAPAGGAQKQYF; CDR3nt: TGCGCCAGCAGCTTGGCCCCCGCAGGGGGCGCACAAAAGCAGTACTTC; len: 16; v_gene: TRBV5-1; abundance: NA; d_gene: TRBD1; j_gene: TRBJ2-7
CDR3aa: CASSQSGAETQYF; CDR3nt: TGTGCCAGCAGCCAATCGGGAGCGGAGACCCAGTACTTC; len: 13; v_gene: TRBV3-1/TRBV3-2; abundance: NA; d_gene: NA; j_gene: TRBJ2-5
CDR3aa: CASSLVQGPEQYF; CDR3nt: TGTGCCAGCAGTTTAGTGCAGGGTCCCGAGCAGTACTTC; len: 13; v_gene: TRBV12-3/TRBV12-4; abundance: NA; d_gene: NA; j_gene: TRBJ2-7
CDR3aa: CASSYPGTGTF; CDR3nt: TGTGCCAGCAGTTACCCCGGGACAGGTACGTTT; len: 11; v_gene: TRBV6-2/TRBV6-3; abundance: NA; d_gene: TRBD1; j_gene: TRBJ1-1
CDR3aa: CASRASRDGAYNEQFF; CDR3nt: TGTGCCAGCCGGGCCTCGCGGGACGGGGCCTACAATGAGCAGTTCTTC; len: 16; v_gene: TRBV19; abundance: NA; d_gene: NA; j_gene: TRBJ2-1
CDR3aa: CASSPWRASYNEQFF; CDR3nt: TGTGCCAGCAGCCCCTGGCGGGCTTCCTACAATGAGCAGTTCTTC; len: 15; v_gene: TRBV27; abundance: NA; d_gene: NA; j_gene: TRBJ2-1
CDR3aa: CASSLLGQGAIGYTF; CDR3nt: TGTGCCAGCAGCTTGTTAGGACAGGGGGCGATTGGCTACACCTTC; len: 15; v_gene: TRBV5-4; abundance: NA; d_gene: TRBD1; j_gene: TRBJ1-2
CDR3aa: CASSGQGAPDSGYTF; CDR3nt: TGCGCCAGCAGCGGGCAGGGGGCGCCGGATAGTGGCTACACCTTC; len: 15; v_gene: TRBV5-1; abundance: once; d_gene: TRBD1; j_gene: TRBJ1-2
CDR3aa: CASSLNSPYEQYF; CDR3nt: TGTGCCAGCAGCTTAAACAGCCCCTACGAGCAGTACTTC; len: 13; v_gene: TRBV7-8; abundance: NA; d_gene: NA; j_gene: TRBJ2-7
CDR3aa: CASSYGLAGEPSYEQYF; CDR3nt: TGCGCCAGCAGTTATGGACTAGCGGGAGAGCCGTCCTACGAGCAGTACTTC; len: 17; v_gene: TRBV5-1; abundance: NA; d_gene: TRBD2; j_gene: TRBJ2-7
CDR3aa: CASSLRSRLEWTNEKLFF; CDR3nt: TGCGCCAGCAGCTTGAGGTCCAGGTTAGAGTGGACTAATGAAAAACTGTTTTTT; len: 18; v_gene: TRBV5-1; abundance: NA; d_gene: NA; j_gene: TRBJ1-4
CDR3aa: CASGQGNYGYTF; CDR3nt: TGTGCTAGTGGTCAGGGAAACTATGGCTACACCTTC; len: 12; v_gene: TRBV12-5; abundance: NA; d_gene: NA; j_gene: TRBJ1-2
CDR3aa: CASSHRDNSPLHF; CDR3nt: TGTGCCAGCAGTCACAGGGATAATTCACCCCTCCACTTT; len: 13; v_gene: TRBV28; abundance: NA; d_gene: NA; j_gene: TRBJ1-6
CDR3aa: CASSEGSSAQYF; CDR3nt: TGTGCCAGCAGTGAAGGGTCGTCGGCGCAGTATTTT; len: 12; v_gene: TRBV2; abundance: NA; d_gene: NA; j_gene: TRBJ2-3
CDR3aa: CASSSPGGWGSNTEAFF; CDR3nt: TGTGCCAGCAGTTCTCCAGGGGGCTGGGGGTCAAACACTGAAGCTTTCTTT; len: 17; v_gene: TRBV28; abundance: NA; d_gene: TRBD1; j_gene: TRBJ1-1
CDR3aa: CASSTRTSGSSEQYF; CDR3nt: TGTGCCAGCAGCACGCGGACTAGCGGGAGTTCCGAGCAGTACTTC; len: 15; v_gene: TRBV9; abundance: NA; d_gene: TRBD2; j_gene: TRBJ2-7
CDR3aa: CASSLPWGRGDRETQYF; CDR3nt: TGTGCCAGCAGTTTACCATGGGGGAGGGGTGATCGAGAGACCCAGTACTTC; len: 17; v_gene: TRBV28; abundance: NA; d_gene: TRBD2; j_gene: TRBJ2-5
CDR3aa: CASSLQGSQNTEAFF; CDR3nt: TGTGCCAGCAGCTTACAGGGTAGCCAGAACACTGAAGCTTTCTTT; len: 15; v_gene: TRBV7-2; abundance: NA; d_gene: NA; j_gene: TRBJ1-1
CDR3aa: CASSLLGGIAYNEQFF; CDR3nt: TGTGCCAGCAGTCTTCTGGGGGGAATTGCCTACAATGAGCAGTTCTTC; len: 16; v_gene: TRBV27; abundance: NA; d_gene: NA; j_gene: TRBJ2-1
CDR3aa: CASSPVLLRSTEAFF; CDR3nt: TGTGCCAGTAGCCCTGTGTTGCTCCGGAGCACTGAAGCTTTCTTT; len: 15; v_gene: TRBV19; abundance: NA; d_gene: NA; j_gene: TRBJ1-1
CDR3aa: CASRLMNTEAFF; CDR3nt: TGTGCCTCCAGGCTTATGAACACTGAAGCTTTCTTT; len: 12; v_gene: TRBV2; abundance: few; d_gene: NA; j_gene: TRBJ1-1
CDR3aa: CASSGDRFIYGYTF; CDR3nt: TGTGCCAGCAGCGGGGACAGGTTCATCTATGGCTACACCTTC; len: 14; v_gene: TRBV5-6; abundance: NA; d_gene: TRBD1; j_gene: TRBJ1-2
CDR3aa: CASSSLLARTVQFF; CDR3nt: TGCGCCAGCAGCTCTCTTCTAGCGCGCACTGTTCAGTTCTTC; len: 14; v_gene: TRBV5-1; abundance: NA; d_gene: NA; j_gene: TRBJ2-1
CDR3aa: CASSLGRSNTEAFF; CDR3nt: TGTGCCAGCAGCTTGGGCCGGTCGAACACTGAAGCTTTCTTT; len: 14; v_gene: TRBV7-9; abundance: NA; d_gene: NA; j_gene: TRBJ1-1
CDR3aa: CASSQDGTVNSPLHF; CDR3nt: TGTGCCAGCAGCCAAGATGGGACAGTAAATTCACCCCTCCACTTT; len: 15; v_gene: TRBV4-2; abundance: NA; d_gene: TRBD1; j_gene: TRBJ1-6
CDR3aa: CASSQEGDRGTTYEQYF; CDR3nt: TGTGCCAGCAGCCAAGAGGGGGACCGCGGGACTACCTACGAGCAGTACTTC; len: 17; v_gene: TRBV3-1/TRBV3-2; abundance: few; d_gene: TRBD2; j_gene: TRBJ2-7
CDR3aa: CAISVIARDNEQFF; CDR3nt: TGTGCCATCAGTGTTATAGCGAGGGACAATGAGCAGTTCTTC; len: 14; v_gene: TRBV10-3; abundance: NA; d_gene: NA; j_gene: TRBJ2-1
CDR3aa: CASSFNPGMNTEAFF; CDR3nt: TGTGCCAGCAGCTTTAACCCTGGCATGAACACTGAAGCTTTCTTT; len: 15; v_gene: TRBV11-1; abundance: NA; d_gene: NA; j_gene: TRBJ1-1
CDR3aa: CASAGQGANQPQHF; CDR3nt: TGTGCCAGTGCCGGACAGGGGGCAAATCAGCCCCAGCATTTT; len: 14; v_gene: TRBV19; abundance: once; d_gene: TRBD1; j_gene: TRBJ1-5